This TCR beta chain emerged from a study of cytomegalovirus exposure and HLA in healthy donors. Whole-study results and caveats: Testing in vitro showed a few CMV-associated chains specific for CMV antigens.

The CDR3 runs 16 residues. The V and J ends lost 4 bases and 0 bases, in that order; junction bases with no gene match: 6. Germline assignment: CDR1 SGDLS and CDR2 YYNGEE. This cohort consisted of healthy bone marrow donors. Although they were nominally healthy when sampled, donors likely had unrecorded immune exposures. With respect to this clone: No antigen is known for it.

PCR amplification relied on 60 Vbeta primers (plus 13 Jbeta primers). The data were produced by immunoSEQ multiplex PCR, yet TCRdb's version contains in-frame clones alone and is incomplete. The data show about 180,000 clones, about three quarters seen once. The receptor comes from a man younger than 30 in good health and CMV-seronegative. Input material: PBMCs. The genes are TRBV9 and TRBJ2-3; 9 bases fit TRBD2. Written as DNA, the CDR3 is TGTGCCAGCAGCCCCGGACTAGCGCGAAGCACAGATACGCAGTATTTT. Translating it yields CASSPGLARSTDTQYF.